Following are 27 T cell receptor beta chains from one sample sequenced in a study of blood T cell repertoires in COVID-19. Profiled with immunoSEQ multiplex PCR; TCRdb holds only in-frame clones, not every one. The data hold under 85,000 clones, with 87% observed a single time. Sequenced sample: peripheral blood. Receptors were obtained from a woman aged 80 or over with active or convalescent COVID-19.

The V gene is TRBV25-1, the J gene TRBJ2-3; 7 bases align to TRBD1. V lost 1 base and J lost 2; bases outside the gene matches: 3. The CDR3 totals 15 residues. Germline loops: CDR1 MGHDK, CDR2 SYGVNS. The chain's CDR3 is CASSEWGQFTDTQYF. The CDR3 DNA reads TGTGCCAGCAGTGAATGGGGACAGTTCACAGATACGCAGTATTTT.

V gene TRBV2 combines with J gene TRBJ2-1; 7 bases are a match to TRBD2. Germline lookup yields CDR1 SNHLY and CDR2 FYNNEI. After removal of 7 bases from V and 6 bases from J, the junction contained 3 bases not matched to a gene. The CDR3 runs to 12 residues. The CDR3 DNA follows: TGTGCCAGCACCATAGCGGGCAATGAGCAGTTCTTC. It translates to CASTIAGNEQFF.

Here the CDR3 DNA reads TGTGCCAGCAGCCTCTCTTGGGCGGGCGGCACAGATACGCAGTATTTT. It codes for CASSLSWAGGTDTQYF. The chain has TRBV3-1 (or the pseudogene TRBV3-2) and TRBJ2-3, with a possible D match to TRBD2 (5 bases). Trimming left V 4 bases short and J 1 base short, with 15 bases between. This CDR3 has 16 amino acids. Germline loops: CDR1 LGHDT, CDR2 YNNKEL (reference sequence).

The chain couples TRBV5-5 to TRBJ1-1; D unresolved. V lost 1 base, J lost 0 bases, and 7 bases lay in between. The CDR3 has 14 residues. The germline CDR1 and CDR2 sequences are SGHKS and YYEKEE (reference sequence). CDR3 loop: CASSLLVVNTEAFF. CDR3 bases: TGTGCCAGCAGCTTGTTAGTAGTGAACACTGAAGCTTTCTTT.

DNA of the CDR3: TGTGCCAGCAGCCCCCCGGGACAGGTTCACACCGGGGAGCTGTTTTTT. Residues: CASSPPGQVHTGELFF. The genes are TRBV7-2 and TRBJ2-2; 8 bases fit TRBD1. The germline CDR1 and CDR2 sequences are SGHTA and FQGNSA. V lost 5 bases, J lost 3 bases, and 8 bases stayed unmatched. CDR3 length: 16 amino acids.

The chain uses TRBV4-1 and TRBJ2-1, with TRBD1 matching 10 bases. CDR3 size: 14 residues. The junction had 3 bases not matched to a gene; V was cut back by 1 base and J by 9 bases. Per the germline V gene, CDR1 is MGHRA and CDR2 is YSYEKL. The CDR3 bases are TGCGCCAGCAGCCAAGGGACAGGGGGGGCTGAGCAGTTCTTC. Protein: CASSQGTGGAEQFF.

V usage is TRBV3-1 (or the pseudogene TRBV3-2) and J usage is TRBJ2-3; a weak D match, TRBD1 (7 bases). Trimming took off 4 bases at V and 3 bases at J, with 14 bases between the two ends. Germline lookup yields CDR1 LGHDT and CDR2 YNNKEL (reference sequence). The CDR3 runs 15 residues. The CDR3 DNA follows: TGTGCCAGCAGCCGGCGGGACAGCTATACAGATACGCAGTATTTT. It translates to CASSRRDSYTDTQYF.

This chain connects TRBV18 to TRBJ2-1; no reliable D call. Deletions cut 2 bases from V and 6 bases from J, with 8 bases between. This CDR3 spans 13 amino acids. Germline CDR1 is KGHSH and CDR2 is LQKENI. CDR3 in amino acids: CASSPTLTNEQFF. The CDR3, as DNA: TGTGCCAGCTCACCAACACTAACCAATGAGCAGTTCTTC.

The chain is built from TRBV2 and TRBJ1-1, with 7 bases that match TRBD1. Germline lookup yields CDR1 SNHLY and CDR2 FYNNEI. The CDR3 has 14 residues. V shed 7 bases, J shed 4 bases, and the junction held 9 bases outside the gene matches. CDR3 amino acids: CASTLGGQFTEAFF. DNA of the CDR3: TGTGCCAGCACCCTGGGGGGACAGTTCACTGAAGCTTTCTTT.

The CDR3 bases are TGTGCCAGCAGCATAGGAGGAGTCGATTACGAGCAGTACTTC. Amino acid sequence: CASSIGGVDYEQYF. This chain connects TRBV7-2 to TRBJ2-7, with a weak D call TRBD2 (5 bases). Germline CDR1 is SGHTA and CDR2 is FQGNSA. This CDR3 is 14 amino acids long. Trimming cost V 5 bases and J 4 bases, with 15 bases left between them.

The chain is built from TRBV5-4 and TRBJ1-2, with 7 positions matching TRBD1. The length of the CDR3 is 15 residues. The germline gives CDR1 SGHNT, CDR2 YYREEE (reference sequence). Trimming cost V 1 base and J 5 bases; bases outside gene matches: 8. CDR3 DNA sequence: TGTGCCAGCAGCTTGAGAAGGCAGGGGGGTTATGGCTACACCTTC. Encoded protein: CASSLRRQGGYGYTF.

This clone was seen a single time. The CDR3 is CASSQAEGSTYEQYF. The CDR3 bases are TGTGCCAGCAGCCAAGCGGAGGGCAGCACCTACGAGCAGTACTTC. The V call is TRBV4-2, the J call TRBJ2-7; D possibly corresponds to TRBD2 (6 bases). CDR3 length equals 15 residues. Trimming removed 1 base at V and 2 bases at J, with 12 bases between. From germline, CDR1 is LGHNA and CDR2 YNFKEQ.

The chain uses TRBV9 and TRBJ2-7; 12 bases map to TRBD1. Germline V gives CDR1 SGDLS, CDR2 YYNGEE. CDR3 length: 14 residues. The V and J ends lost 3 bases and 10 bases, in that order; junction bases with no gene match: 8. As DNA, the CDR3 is TGTGCCAGCAGCGAGGGGACAGGGGGCGCGAGCCAGTACTTC. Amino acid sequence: CASSEGTGGASQYF.

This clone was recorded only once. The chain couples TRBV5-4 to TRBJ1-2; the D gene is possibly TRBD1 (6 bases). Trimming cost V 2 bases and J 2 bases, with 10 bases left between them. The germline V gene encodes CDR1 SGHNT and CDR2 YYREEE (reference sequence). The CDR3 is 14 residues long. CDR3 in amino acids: CASSFRQGNYGYTF. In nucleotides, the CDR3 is TGTGCCAGCAGCTTCCGGCAGGGGAACTATGGCTACACCTTC.

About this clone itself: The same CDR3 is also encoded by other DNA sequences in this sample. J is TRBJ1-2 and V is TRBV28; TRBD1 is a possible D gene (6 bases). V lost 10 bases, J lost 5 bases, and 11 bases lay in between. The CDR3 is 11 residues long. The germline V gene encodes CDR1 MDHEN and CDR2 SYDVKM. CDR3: CAIQRGYGYTF. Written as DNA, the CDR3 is TGTGCCATCCAGAGGGGGTATGGCTACACCTTC.

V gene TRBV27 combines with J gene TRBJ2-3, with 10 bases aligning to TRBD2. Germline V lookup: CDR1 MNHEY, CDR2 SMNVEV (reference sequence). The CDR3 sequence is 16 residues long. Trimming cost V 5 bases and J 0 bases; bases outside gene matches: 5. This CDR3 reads CASSGLAVISTDTQYF. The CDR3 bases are TGTGCCAGCAGTGGACTAGCGGTTATTAGCACAGATACGCAGTATTTT.

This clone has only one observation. CDR3 loop: CATSYPWGWRNSTDTQYF. Written as DNA, the CDR3 is TGTGCCACCTCTTACCCGTGGGGCTGGCGGAATAGCACAGATACGCAGTATTTT. The V gene is TRBV24-1, the J gene TRBJ2-3, with a possible D match to TRBD1 (5 bases). Trimming removed 9 bases from V and 0 bases from J, with 24 bases in between. The length of the CDR3 is 18 residues. Germline-derived CDR1 and CDR2 are KGHDR and SFDVKD.

The CDR3 DNA follows: TGTGCCAGTAGTATAAGGGGGCTGGGGAACACTGAAGCTTTCTTT. Translated: CASSIRGLGNTEAFF. The V gene is TRBV19, the J gene TRBJ1-1; TRBD1 agrees at 7 bases. Looked up from germline, CDR1 is LNHDA and CDR2 is SQIVND (reference sequence). With 2 bases clipped from V and 1 base from J, the junction kept 4 bases outside the gene matches. This CDR3 has 15 amino acids. The variable domain in full, with the rest retrieved from reference TRBV19 and TRBJ1-1, is DGGITQSPKYLFRKEGQNVTLSCEQNLNHDAMYWYRQDPGQGLRLIYYSQIVNDFQKGDIAEGYSVSREKKESFPLTVTSAQKNPTAFYLCASSIRGLGNTEAFFGQGTRLTVV.

CDR3 sequence (DNA): TGTGCCAGCAGCTCCAGGGGATCTGGAAACACCATATATTTT. Protein product: CASSSRGSGNTIYF. The chain carries TRBV7-2 and TRBJ1-3, with D tentatively TRBD1 (6 bases). The germline V gene encodes CDR1 SGHTA and CDR2 FQGNSA. The CDR3 sequence is 14 residues long. V was pared by 4 bases and J by 1 base, with 8 bases between.

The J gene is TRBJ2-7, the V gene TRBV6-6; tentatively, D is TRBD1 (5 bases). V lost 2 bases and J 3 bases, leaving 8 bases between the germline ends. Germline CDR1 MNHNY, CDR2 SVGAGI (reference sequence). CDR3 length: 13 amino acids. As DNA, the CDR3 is TGTGCCAGCAGTTACGGGGCGGTCTACGAGCAGTACTTC. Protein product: CASSYGAVYEQYF.

In DNA form, the CDR3 reads TGTGCCAGCAGCCAAGGGGCCCTTATAGAGACCCAGTACTTC. Translation: CASSQGALIETQYF. This chain connects TRBV4-2 to TRBJ2-5, with D unclear. This CDR3 has 14 amino acids. Germline V CDR1 and CDR2: LGHNA, YNFKEQ. V was clipped by 1 base and J by 4 bases, with 10 bases between them.

For the CDR3, the DNA is TGTGCCAGCAGTTACTCGCCAGGTACCTACGAGCAGTACTTC. As protein: CASSYSPGTYEQYF. The V call is TRBV6-5, the J call TRBJ2-7; D uncertain. Trimming pared 0 bases from V and 2 bases from J, leaving 8 bases between. The length of the CDR3 is 14 residues. Germline CDR1 reads MNHEY; CDR2 reads SVGAGI.

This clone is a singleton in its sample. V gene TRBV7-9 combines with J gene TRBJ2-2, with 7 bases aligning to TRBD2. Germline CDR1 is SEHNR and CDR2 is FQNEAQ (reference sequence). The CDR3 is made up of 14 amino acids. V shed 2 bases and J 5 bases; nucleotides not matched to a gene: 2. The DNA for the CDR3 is TGTGCCAGCAGCTTAATGCGGGGGACCGGGGAGCTGTTTTTT. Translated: CASSLMRGTGELFF.

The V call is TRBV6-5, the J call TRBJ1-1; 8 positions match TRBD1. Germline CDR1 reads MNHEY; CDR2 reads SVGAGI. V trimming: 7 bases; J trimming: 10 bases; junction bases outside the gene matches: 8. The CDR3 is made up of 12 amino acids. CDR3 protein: CASKRQGFGAFF. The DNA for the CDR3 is TGTGCCAGCAAGAGACAGGGGTTCGGAGCTTTCTTT.

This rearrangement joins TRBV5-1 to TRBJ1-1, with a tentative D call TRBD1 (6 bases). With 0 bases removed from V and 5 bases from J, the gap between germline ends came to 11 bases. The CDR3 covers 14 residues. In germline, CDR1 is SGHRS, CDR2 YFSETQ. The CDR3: CASSLDRAVTEAFF. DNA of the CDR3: TGCGCCAGCAGCTTGGACAGGGCGGTGACTGAAGCTTTCTTT.

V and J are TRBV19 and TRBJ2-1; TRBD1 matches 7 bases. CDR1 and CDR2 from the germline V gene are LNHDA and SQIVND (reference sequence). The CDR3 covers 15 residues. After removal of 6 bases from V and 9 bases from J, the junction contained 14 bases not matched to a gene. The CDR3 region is CASRKTGSGIPEQFF. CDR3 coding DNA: TGTGCCAGTAGGAAGACAGGGTCGGGTATTCCTGAGCAGTTCTTC.

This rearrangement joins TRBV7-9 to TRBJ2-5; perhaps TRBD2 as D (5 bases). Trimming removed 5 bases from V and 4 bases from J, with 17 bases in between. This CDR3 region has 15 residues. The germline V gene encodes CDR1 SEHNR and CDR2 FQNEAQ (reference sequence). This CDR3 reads CASSPRVGAAETQYF. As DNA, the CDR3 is TGTGCCAGCAGCCCCCGGGTGGGAGCGGCAGAGACCCAGTACTTC.